This T cell receptor beta chain originates from a study of cytomegalovirus exposure and HLA in healthy donors. Germline lookup yields CDR1 SGHTA and CDR2 FQGTGA. The J segment lost 1 base and the V segment lost 8 bases, leaving 4 bases of the junction unmatched. This CDR3 is built from 14 residues. Amplification used 60 Vbeta primers and 13 Jbeta primers. TCRdb keeps only in-frame clones here, not all; method: immunoSEQ multiplex PCR. Among under 55,000 clones listed, around three quarters were seen once. As regards this clone: Its target is unknown.

The study, taken as a whole, reports: A later analysis associated 16,951 TCR beta sequences with HLA alleles at a 0.05 false discovery rate.

The chain combines TRBV7-3 with TRBJ2-3; 9 nucleotides agree with TRBD2. The receptor was isolated from a man aged 30-40 years in good health and CMV-seropositive. The sequenced sample was PBMCs. The CDR3 bases are TGTGCCAGCGGGGCTAGCGGGGGCACAGATACGCAGTATTTT. Encoded protein: CASGASGGTDTQYF.